This TCR beta chain was observed in a study of T cell responses to AZD1222 COVID-19 vaccine. Whole-study findings and limits: Vaccine-related CD4 TCRs covered spike, predominating at 160-218 and 743-854. Spike-specific TCR breadth and depth grew following two AZD1222 doses.

The CDR3 has 11 amino acids. V gave up 3 bases and J gave up 10 bases, with 9 bases separating them. Germline V gene sequence: CDR1 LGHDT, CDR2 YNNKEL (reference sequence). This clone was seen once. Antigen specificity is unknown. The protocol was immunoSEQ multiplex PCR, while the TCRdb copy is restricted to in-frame clones and leaves out a portion. The data show 80,000 or so clones, under 95% seen once. The sample consisted of peripheral blood, taken on day 0 of MenACWY control vaccination. The V gene is TRBV3-1 (or the pseudogene TRBV3-2), the J gene TRBJ1-2; D remains ambiguous. This TCR was sampled from an adult in good health. The CDR3 reads CASSHTDTYTF. The CDR3 DNA follows: TGTGCCAGCAGCCATACAGACACCTACACCTTC.